A single sample gave rise to the 10 T cell receptor beta chains below, sequenced in a study of blood T cell repertoires in COVID-19. This table comes from immunoSEQ multiplex PCR, and its TCRdb copy is limited to in-frame clones, with some not included. The sample shows about 300,000 clones, roughly 89% of them seen only once. Input material: PBMCs or T cells enriched from blood (not recorded which). These receptors all stem from a woman aged 50 to 60 who had been exposed to COVID-19.

This chain uses TRBV27 with TRBJ1-6; no clear D. CDR3 length: 12 residues. Germline CDR1 reads MNHEY; CDR2 reads SMNVEV (reference sequence). With 8 bases removed from V and 8 bases from J, the gap between germline ends came to 10 bases. The CDR3, as DNA: TGTGCCAGCCGACGGCAGGATTCACCCCTCCACTTT. As protein: CASRRQDSPLHF.

This chain connects TRBV6-5 to TRBJ2-7; 8 bases fit TRBD1. Germline CDR1 reads MNHEY; CDR2 reads SVGAGI. The CDR3 contains 15 residues. V dropped 6 bases and J dropped 2; count of bases not matched to a gene: 9. CDR3 protein: CASSHPGTGAYEQYF. DNA for the CDR3: TGTGCCAGCAGCCACCCCGGGACAGGCGCCTACGAGCAGTACTTC.

This chain uses TRBV7-9 with TRBJ2-5; 9 nucleotides agree with TRBD2. This CDR3 comprises 16 residues. V was pared by 1 base and J by 2 bases, with 5 bases of the junction left unmatched. Germline assignment: CDR1 SEHNR and CDR2 FQNEAQ (reference sequence). CDR3 sequence: CASSLVSLAGQETQYF. The CDR3 nucleotides read TGTGCCAGCAGCTTAGTATCGCTAGCGGGGCAAGAGACCCAGTACTTC.

The rearrangement uses TRBV7-2 and TRBJ1-2; D may be TRBD1 (6 bases). The V and J ends lost 4 bases and 8 bases respectively, with 14 bases between them. This CDR3 spans 13 amino acids. Germline CDR1 is SGHTA and CDR2 is FQGNSA. CDR3 DNA: TGTGCCAGCAGCTCTCCCACAGGGATAGGCTACACCTTC. It specifies CASSSPTGIGYTF.

The chain joins TRBV5-6 to TRBJ2-7, with TRBD1 matching 10 bases. In germline, CDR1 is SGHDT, CDR2 YYEEEE. This CDR3 comprises 17 residues. V lost 6 bases and J lost 3; bases outside the gene matches: 15. The CDR3 reads CASTSTSGDRGRYEQYF. CDR3 DNA: TGTGCCAGCACTTCCACCTCCGGGGACAGGGGTCGCTACGAGCAGTACTTC.

A single count supports this clone. The chain combines TRBV5-4 with TRBJ2-1; D gene ambiguous. The CDR3 loop spans 14 amino acids. Trimming took off 1 base at V and 5 bases at J, with 10 bases between the two ends. CDR1 and CDR2 (germline): SGHNT, YYREEE (reference sequence). CDR3 protein: CASSLQVSHNEQFF. CDR3 bases: TGTGCCAGCAGCTTGCAGGTTAGTCACAATGAGCAGTTCTTC.

This chain joins TRBV15 and TRBJ2-7, with 7 bases matching TRBD2. The CDR3 is made up of 15 amino acids. Germline CDR1 is LNHNV and CDR2 is YYDKDF (reference sequence). With V trimmed by 3 bases and J by 5 bases, 10 bases remained unmatched. The CDR3 DNA sequence: TGTGCCACCAGCAGGGGGGGGGTAAAGGGACACGAGCAGTACTTC. The encoded protein is CATSRGGVKGHEQYF.

The chain couples TRBV5-1 to TRBJ1-6; no clear D. CDR1 and CDR2 (germline): SGHRS, YFSETQ. The CDR3 consists of 15 residues. The V gene lost 4 bases and the J gene lost 5 bases, with 13 bases spanning the gap. The CDR3, as DNA: TGCGCCAGCAGCCGCCCGGGAGTAGATAATTCACCCCTCCACTTT. Amino acids: CASSRPGVDNSPLHF. Filled out from reference TRBV5-1 and TRBJ1-6, the complete variable domain reads KAGVTQTPRYLIKTRGQQVTLSCSPISGHRSVSWYQQTPGQGLQFLFEYFSETQRNKGNFPGRFSGRQFSNSRSEMNVSTLELGDSALYLCASSRPGVDNSPLHFGNGTRLTVT.

This sequence joins TRBV7-2 and TRBJ1-1, with D uncertain. Germline lookup yields CDR1 SGHTA and CDR2 FQGNSA. This CDR3 spans 12 amino acids. Trimming removed 8 bases at V and 1 base at J, with 8 bases between. DNA of the CDR3: TGTGCCAGCGGGCATCCGAACACTGAAGCTTTCTTT. This encodes CASGHPNTEAFF.

The DNA for the CDR3 is TGTGCCAGCAGTTTATCACTGGGACAGGGGGCGGGGGAGCAGTACTTC. Encoded protein: CASSLSLGQGAGEQYF. The chain is built from TRBV28 and TRBJ2-7, with 12 nucleotides matching TRBD1. Germline-derived CDR1 and CDR2 are MDHEN and SYDVKM. The CDR3 consists of 16 residues. The ends lost 1 base at V and 7 bases at J; junction bases unmatched: 8.